Given below is one TCR beta chain in context. What it binds is not known. The trim removed 4 bases at V and 5 bases at J, leaving 15 bases unmatched. The CDR3 is 16 residues long. Per germline, CDR1 SGHRS and CDR2 YFSETQ. This record belongs to a study of T cell responses to AZD1222 COVID-19 vaccine. Whole-study findings and limits: The donor group comprised mostly white British people and more females; the analysis possibly underestimated clonal diversity. The span of vaccine-associated CD4 TCRs extended across spike, with dominance at 160-218 and 743-854.

Some clones are missing from TCRdb's copy, which holds only in-frame ones; the method was immunoSEQ multiplex PCR. This sample carries fewer than 30,000 clones, 70% to 90% of them seen once, and the ten largest clones take roughly 8.5%. This specimen was peripheral blood, taken 28 days after the second AZD1222 dose. This TCR derives from an adult who received the AZD1222 COVID-19 vaccine. This chain connects TRBV5-1 to TRBJ2-7, with TRBD1 identical over 7 bases. CDR3 region: CASSHTSGTAVHEQYF. The CDR3 DNA reads TGCGCCAGCAGCCACACTTCCGGGACAGCGGTCCACGAGCAGTACTTC.